These 8 T cell receptor beta chains were all obtained from the same sample, sequenced in a study of T-cell reconstitution after alpha-beta-depleted transplantation in children. It was with unique molecular identifiers that the TCRbeta library was prepared. TCRdb fed the PCR reads into MiXCR, producing one record per CDR3 protein. Of around 530,000 distinct CDR3 sequences listed, 32% are singletons. Material: PBMCs from the stem cell graft donor, obtained from the stem cell graft. The source is a human donor who donated a stem cell graft to a child with aplastic anemia.

This clonotype was observed a handful of times. The CDR3 is CASSLALGSATNEKLFF. Written as DNA, the CDR3 is TGTGCCAGCAGTTTAGCGCTCGGCAGTGCAACTAATGAAAAACTGTTTTTT. The V gene is TRBV12-3 or TRBV12-4, the J gene TRBJ1-4; no clear D. V gave up 0 bases and J gave up 0 bases, with 11 bases separating them. This CDR3 is 17 amino acids long.

The chain is built from TRBV11-1 and TRBJ2-7; 7 nucleotides line up with TRBD1. CDR3 length equals 18 residues. Per germline, CDR1 SGHAT and CDR2 FQDESV (reference sequence). V lost 4 bases and J lost 0; bases outside the gene matches: 15. In DNA form, the CDR3 reads TGTGCCAGCAGCTCGTCACCCAGGGACAGCCAGAGCTCCTACGAGCAGTACTTC. This translates into CASSSSPRDSQSSYEQYF.

The chain employs TRBV4-1 and TRBJ2-7, with 9 bases aligning to TRBD2. V gave up 11 bases and J gave up 4 bases; unmatched junction bases: 15. Germline V gene sequence: CDR1 MGHRA, CDR2 YSYEKL. CDR3 size: 15 residues. This chain's CDR3 is CAVYGLAGPDYEQYV. Here the CDR3 DNA reads TGCGCCGTCTACGGTCTAGCGGGGCCCGATTACGAGCAGTACGTC.

V is TRBV12-3 or TRBV12-4 and J is TRBJ2-2; TRBD2 is a possible D gene (7 bases). The CDR3 is made up of 16 amino acids. V shed 0 bases and J shed 6 bases, with 14 bases lying between them. The chain's CDR3 is CASSLALSGTPGELFF. CDR3 coding DNA: TGTGCCAGCAGTTTAGCGCTAAGCGGGACACCCGGGGAGCTGTTTTTT.

The chain uses TRBV7-9 and TRBJ1-3, with D unresolved. Germline loops: CDR1 SEHNR, CDR2 FQNEAQ (reference sequence). V lost 6 bases and J lost 0, with 18 bases in between. This CDR3 is 17 amino acids long. The CDR3 loop is CASRPSREKLSGNTIYF. As DNA, the CDR3 is TGTGCCAGCAGACCTTCGAGAGAAAAACTCTCTGGAAACACCATATATTTT.

The sample holds a few counts of this clonotype. The V gene is TRBV20-1, the J gene TRBJ2-1; 10 nucleotides line up with TRBD2. The CDR3 runs to 15 residues. Per germline, CDR1 DFQATT and CDR2 SNEGSKA (reference sequence). J was trimmed by 6 bases and V by 6 bases; bases with no gene match: 11. Here the CDR3 DNA reads TGCAGTGCGAATAGCGGGAGGCCTTCGGGCAATGAGCAGTTCTTC. Amino acids: CSANSGRPSGNEQFF.

The genes are TRBV20-1 and TRBJ1-1, with 7 bases that match TRBD1. J was trimmed by 3 bases and V by 4 bases; bases with no gene match: 5. There are 13 residues in the CDR3. In germline, CDR1 is DFQATT, CDR2 SNEGSKA (reference sequence). This CDR3 reads CSATTRGHTEAFF. The CDR3 DNA follows: TGCAGTGCTACTACAAGGGGGCACACTGAAGCTTTCTTT.

This rearrangement joins TRBV10-3 to TRBJ1-1, with a weak D call TRBD1 (5 bases). The CDR3 has 11 residues. Trimming took 6 bases from V and 9 from J, leaving 11 bases between them. From germline, CDR1 is ENHRY and CDR2 SYGVKD. The CDR3 DNA reads as TGTGCCATCAGGGGGGGGACCCAAGCTTTCTTT. This translates into CAIRGGTQAFF.